This T cell receptor (beta chain) was identified during a study of control samples from healthy donors and cancer patients. Only one count was recorded for this clone. Germline CDR1 is LNHDA and CDR2 is SQIVND (reference sequence). Between the trimmed V and J ends, which lost 4 bases and 4 bases, there was a span of 13 bases. CDR3 length: 14 amino acids. The table came from immunoSEQ multiplex PCR; TCRdb's copy has only in-frame clones and leaves some out. The sample lists about 86,000 clones; approximately 91% were seen once. Material: PBMCs. The chain couples TRBV19 to TRBJ1-1, with D perhaps matching TRBD1 (6 bases). The TCR sequence derives from a woman aged 45-65 years with colorectal cancer. CDR3: CASSKVGGGTEAFF. The CDR3 DNA reads TGTGCCAGTAGTAAAGTAGGGGGAGGCACTGAAGCTTTCTTT.